This T cell receptor (beta chain) is drawn from a study of identical twins. A universal primer binding site was introduced by template switching. The final cDNA contained unique molecular identifiers. TCRdb reprocessed the 5' RACE reads via MiXCR and lists one record per CDR3 protein. The sample lists over 250,000 distinct CDR3 sequences; more than 8% were seen once. There are a few counts of this clonotype. Antigen unknown. The CDR3 is 15 amino acids. Per the germline V gene, CDR1 is ENHRY and CDR2 is SYGVKD. Trimming took 2 bases from V and 9 from J, leaving 17 bases between them. Donors were all healthy Caucasians. Study-wide results and limits: Alpha sequences that were out-of-frame and twin-shared showed an excess of low generation probability. While abundant cord blood beta clonotypes carried fewer insertions, memory repertoires showed no such pattern.

These sequences were also reported in another study, on yellow fever vaccine responses in identical twins.

The chain couples TRBV10-3 to TRBJ2-1; weak D call: TRBD2 (5 bases). The sequenced sample was CD8+ T cells sorted from blood. The receptor was derived from a young woman in good health. CDR3 amino acids: CAISELAPGIGEQFF. The CDR3 region has the DNA TGTGCCATCAGTGAGCTTGCTCCCGGGATAGGTGAGCAGTTCTTC.